The present entry profiles one T cell receptor beta chain with its context. TRAV- and TRBV-specific primers were used for first-strand cDNA, which covered alpha and beta chains. Over 20 PCR cycles, TCRs were amplified from a constant-region primer and V-primer adapter. TCRdb reprocessed the reads with MiXCR, giving one entry per CDR3 protein. The sample lists around 15,000 distinct CDR3 sequences, approximately 70% occurring once. The data originate from a study of low-dose radiotherapy and immunotherapy resistance in tumors. Trimming cost V 3 bases and J 3 bases, with 15 bases left between them. Germline V gene data show CDR1 as KGHSH and CDR2 as LQKENI. This CDR3 comprises 15 residues. Donors were treated with nivolumab, ipilimumab, aspirin, and low-dose cyclophosphamide and radiotherapy.

This receptor was identified in a human donor with advanced metastatic prostate, ovarian, gallbladder or colorectal cancer (not recorded which). This table probably holds off-target reads from a library built for another chain. V is TRBV18 and J is TRBJ2-7; a weak D match, TRBD1 (5 bases). The CDR3 spells CASSPFAEQGYEQYF. The CDR3 nucleotides are TGTGCCAGCTCACCTTTCGCCGAGCAGGGCTACGAGCAGTACTTC. The variable domain in full, completed from reference TRBV18 and TRBJ2-7, reads NAGVMQNPRHLVRRRGQEARLRCSPMKGHSHVYWYRQLPEEGLKFMVYLQKENIIDESGMPKERFSAEFPKEGPSILRIQQVVRGDSAAYFCASSPFAEQGYEQYFGPGTRLTVT.